These 29 T cell receptor beta chains came from one sample sequenced in a study of blood T cell repertoires in COVID-19. Clones were read by immunoSEQ multiplex PCR, and TCRdb kept only the in-frame ones, dropping some. The table has more than 200,000 clones, about 89% seen once. The sequencing input was PBMCs or T cells enriched from blood (not recorded which). These receptors were collected from a young woman who had recovered from COVID-19.

The J gene is TRBJ2-2, the V gene TRBV5-1, with a tentative D call TRBD2 (6 bases). The CDR3 has 19 residues. V lost 0 bases and J lost 0, with 18 bases in between. CDR1 is SGHRS, CDR2 YFSETQ, per germline. For the CDR3, the DNA is TGCGCCAGCAGCTTGGTCGTGGGGGGAGGACCGGCGAACACCGGGGAGCTGTTTTTT. Amino acids: CASSLVVGGGPANTGELFF.

The chain couples TRBV28 to TRBJ1-2; D is uncertain. V was clipped by 4 bases and J by 7 bases, with 13 bases between them. Germline-derived CDR1 and CDR2 are MDHEN and SYDVKM. The CDR3 sequence is 13 residues long. The CDR3 nucleotides are TGTGCCAGCAGTTGGTCCGGAGAGATTGGCTACACCTTC. As protein: CASSWSGEIGYTF.

The CDR3 bases are TGTGCCAGTAGTCACATAGGACAGACAACTAATGAAAAACTGTTTTTT. As protein: CASSHIGQTTNEKLFF. The chain couples TRBV19 to TRBJ1-4, with D perhaps TRBD1 (6 bases). There are 16 residues in the CDR3. From germline, CDR1 is LNHDA and CDR2 SQIVND (reference sequence). Trimming removed 5 bases at V and 0 bases at J, with 13 bases between.

The chain uses TRBV25-1 and TRBJ2-7; 8 bases agree with TRBD1. Losses at the gene ends were 2 bases for V and 3 bases for J; bases not matched to a gene: 9. The CDR3 spans 16 residues. The V gene's germline CDR1 is MGHDK and CDR2 SYGVNS. CDR3 sequence (DNA): TGTGCCAGCAGTGAACAGGGGGCTAGGAGTCTCTACGAGCAGTACTTC. Translated, it gives CASSEQGARSLYEQYF.

The chain couples TRBV6-2 or TRBV6-3 to TRBJ1-5; the match to TRBD1 covers 9 bases. Germline loops: CDR1 MNHEY, CDR2 SVGEGT. V lost 5 bases and J lost 3; bases outside the gene matches: 5. This CDR3 is 15 amino acids long. The CDR3 region is CASSPDRGTNQPQHF. CDR3 in DNA: TGTGCCAGCAGTCCGGACAGGGGTACCAATCAGCCCCAGCATTTT.

The chain has TRBV4-1 and TRBJ2-7, with 9 bases fitting TRBD1. CDR1 and CDR2 from the germline V gene are MGHRA and YSYEKL. The CDR3 extends over 13 amino acids. V lost 5 bases to trimming and J lost 4 bases; unmatched junction nucleotides: 3. The CDR3 sequence is CASSSDRGYEQYF. CDR3 coding DNA: TGCGCCAGCAGCTCCGACAGGGGGTACGAGCAGTACTTC.

The chain uses TRBV7-2 and TRBJ2-1; no clear D. The CDR3 contains 14 residues. V was cut by 6 bases and J by 14 bases, with 23 bases left in between. Germline V gives CDR1 SGHTA, CDR2 FQGNSA. The CDR3 reads CASREGATNRREFF. As DNA, the CDR3 is TGTGCCAGCAGGGAAGGAGCCACTAACCGCCGGGAGTTCTTC. Together with reference TRBV7-2 and TRBJ2-1, the CDR3 gives the full variable domain: GAGVSQSPSNKVTEKGKDVELRCDPISGHTALYWYRQSLGQGLEFLIYFQGNSAPDKSGLPSDRFSAERTGGSVSTLTIQRTQQEDSAVYLCASREGATNRREFFGPGTRLTVL.

The genes are TRBV18 and TRBJ1-2; maybe TRBD1 (5 bases). In germline, CDR1 is KGHSH, CDR2 LQKENI. This CDR3 has 15 residues. V was shortened by 3 bases and J by 7 bases, with 18 bases between the two germline ends. DNA of the CDR3: TGTGCCAGCTCACCTCTTTGGGGGGAAGTTGGTGGCTACACCTTC. Encoded protein: CASSPLWGEVGGYTF.

For this clone: The junction departs from germline at one end; a sequencing error may be responsible. The genes are TRBV5-1 and TRBJ2-6; no reliable D call. Per germline, CDR1 SGHRS and CDR2 YFSETQ. The CDR3 runs 13 residues. CDR3 bases: TGCGCCACCAGCCTCTCTGGGGCCAACGTCCTGACTTTC. It encodes CATSLSGANVLTF.

The genes are TRBV5-4 and TRBJ1-4; D not resolved. In germline, CDR1 is SGHNT, CDR2 YYREEE (reference sequence). Trimming removed 4 bases from V and 4 bases from J, with 11 bases in between. The CDR3 is made up of 14 amino acids. CDR3 in DNA: TGTGCCAGCAGCCCTTCGAGGAATAATGAAAAACTGTTTTTT. This encodes CASSPSRNNEKLFF.

V and J are TRBV28 and TRBJ2-4, with D perhaps matching TRBD2 (7 bases). The CDR3 is made up of 18 amino acids. Germline V gene data show CDR1 as MDHEN and CDR2 as SYDVKM. Trimming removed 4 bases from V and 3 bases from J, with 22 bases in between. The CDR3 loop reads CASSSAGGGTPHKNIQYF. The CDR3 bases are TGTGCCAGCAGTTCGGCCGGGGGAGGGACACCTCACAAAAACATTCAGTACTTC.

This clone has a single count. V usage is TRBV28 and J usage is TRBJ1-5; D gene ambiguous. V was pared by 4 bases and J by 4 bases, with 8 bases between. The germline V gene encodes CDR1 MDHEN and CDR2 SYDVKM. The CDR3 length is 13 residues. The CDR3 bases are TGTGCCAGCAGTTGGACTGATAATCAGCCCCAGCATTTT. This codes for CASSWTDNQPQHF.

The gene calls are TRBV20-1 and TRBJ2-1, with 9 bases that match TRBD2. V gave up 3 bases and J gave up 5 bases; unmatched junction bases: 8. The CDR3 has 15 amino acids. Germline CDR1 DFQATT, CDR2 SNEGSKA (reference sequence). The CDR3, as DNA: TGCAGTGCTAGTAGGGCGGCGGGAGGGAACAATGAGCAGTTCTTC. It yields the protein CSASRAAGGNNEQFF.

This sequence joins TRBV27 and TRBJ2-5; D is unclear. V was trimmed by 4 bases and J by 2 bases, leaving 14 bases between them. Germline V gives CDR1 MNHEY, CDR2 SMNVEV (reference sequence). The length of the CDR3 is 15 residues. The CDR3: CASSYGFGAQETQYF. Here the CDR3 DNA reads TGTGCCAGCAGTTATGGGTTTGGAGCTCAAGAGACCCAGTACTTC.

The chain is built from TRBV4-1 and TRBJ2-7, with D perhaps matching TRBD1 (5 bases). There are 13 residues in the CDR3. Germline V gene lookup returns CDR1 MGHRA and CDR2 YSYEKL. Trimming left V 1 base short and J 2 bases short, with 6 bases between. In DNA form, the CDR3 reads TGCGCCAGCAGCCAAGTGGGGCCCTACGAGCAGTACTTC. Its protein is CASSQVGPYEQYF.

There are many counts of this clone. The J gene is TRBJ1-1, the V gene TRBV7-3; D might be TRBD1 (5 bases). Germline CDR1 is SGHTA and CDR2 is FQGTGA. The V gene lost 5 bases and the J gene lost 5 bases, with 12 bases spanning the gap. This CDR3 region has 13 residues. CDR3 sequence (DNA): TGTGCCAGCAGCCCCGCGGGGCGTACTGAAGCTTTCTTT. Its protein product is CASSPAGRTEAFF.

The chain uses TRBV7-6 and TRBJ1-1, with D tentatively TRBD1 (6 bases). Looked up from germline, CDR1 is SGHVS and CDR2 is FNYEAQ. The V end lost 4 bases, the J end lost 0 bases, and 18 bases lay between the germline ends. The CDR3 is 17 residues long. For the CDR3, the DNA is TGTGCCAGCAGCTCCCGTCCTCGGGGGGGCGTGAACACTGAAGCTTTCTTT. Its translation is CASSSRPRGGVNTEAFF.

The V gene is TRBV28, the J gene TRBJ1-1; 10 bases map to TRBD1. The germline V gene has CDR1 MDHEN and CDR2 SYDVKM. This CDR3 spans 12 amino acids. The V gene end was trimmed by 4 bases and the J gene end by 8 bases; junction bases not matched to a gene: 1. CDR3 protein: CASSWGQGEAFF. The CDR3 region has the DNA TGTGCCAGCAGTTGGGGACAGGGGGAAGCTTTCTTT.

This chain joins TRBV27 and TRBJ2-1, with D perhaps TRBD2 (6 bases). This CDR3 spans 15 amino acids. The V end lost 2 bases, the J end lost 3 bases, and 11 bases lay between the germline ends. Germline lookup yields CDR1 MNHEY and CDR2 SMNVEV (reference sequence). CDR3 DNA: TGTGCCAGCAGTTTAGTAGCGGAATACTACAATGAGCAGTTCTTC. Translation: CASSLVAEYYNEQFF.

The chain uses TRBV25-1 and TRBJ1-6; no firm D call. Germline values: CDR1 MGHDK, CDR2 SYGVNS. The CDR3 covers 12 residues. The germline V and J ends were trimmed by 2 bases and 6 bases, with 2 bases remaining between them. The CDR3 coding sequence is TGTGCCAGCAGTGAACTTAATTCACCCCTCCACTTT. Its translation is CASSELNSPLHF.

This clone came up once. The V and J genes are TRBV4-1 and TRBJ2-5, with D perhaps matching TRBD1 (6 bases). The V gene lost 4 bases and the J gene lost 5 bases, with 20 bases spanning the gap. The CDR3 sequence is 16 residues long. Germline loops: CDR1 MGHRA, CDR2 YSYEKL. The CDR3, as DNA: TGCGCCAGCAGCCGAGGGACATTAAATGTAGGGGAGACCCAGTACTTC. It yields the protein CASSRGTLNVGETQYF.

The rearrangement uses TRBV2 and TRBJ2-7; 12 positions match TRBD2. The germline V gene has CDR1 SNHLY and CDR2 FYNNEI. The CDR3 is made up of 17 amino acids. Losses at the gene ends were 6 bases for V and 9 bases for J; bases not matched to a gene: 18. CDR3 amino acids: CASRPSTGTSGWRRQYF. CDR3 bases: TGTGCCAGCAGGCCATCGACCGGGACTAGCGGGTGGAGACGGCAGTACTTC.

The chain uses TRBV30 and TRBJ2-1; D possibly corresponds to TRBD1 (5 bases). Germline loops: CDR1 GTSNPN, CDR2 SVGIG (reference sequence). This CDR3 is built from 14 residues. The V end lost 4 bases, the J end lost 10 bases, and 20 bases lay between the germline ends. The CDR3, as DNA: TGTGCCTGGAAGTCAGGGATTGCCACCTACGAGCAGTTCTTC. It specifies CAWKSGIATYEQFF.

The chain is built from TRBV30 and TRBJ2-1; TRBD2 matches 8 bases. V trimming: 4 bases; J trimming: 9 bases; junction bases outside the gene matches: 14. Per the germline V gene, CDR1 is GTSNPN and CDR2 is SVGIG (reference sequence). This CDR3 comprises 15 residues. The CDR3 protein is CAWNLMGLGFAEQFF. CDR3 in DNA: TGTGCCTGGAACCTAATGGGACTAGGTTTCGCTGAGCAGTTCTTC.

This clone was counted once. The CDR3 DNA follows: TGTGCCAGCAGCGTAATGGGAGGGTTAGGAGAAAAACTGTTTTTT. Its protein product is CASSVMGGLGEKLFF. V is TRBV9 and J is TRBJ1-4; D not resolved. Germline-derived CDR1 and CDR2 are SGDLS and YYNGEE. The CDR3 contains 15 residues. V was cut by 1 base and J by 8 bases, with 15 bases left in between.

V is TRBV20-1 and J is TRBJ1-2; TRBD1 matches 8 bases. Unmatched junction bases numbered 7, after V lost 2 bases and J lost 14 bases. Germline V gives CDR1 DFQATT, CDR2 SNEGSKA (reference sequence). The CDR3 runs to 11 residues. The CDR3 DNA reads TGCAGTGCTAGACGCGGACAGGGAGGGACCTTC. Its protein product is CSARRGQGGTF.

The V and J genes are TRBV19 and TRBJ2-7, with 8 bases that match TRBD2. This CDR3 spans 14 amino acids. After removal of 6 bases from V and 2 bases from J, the junction contained 6 bases not matched to a gene. Germline loops: CDR1 LNHDA, CDR2 SQIVND (reference sequence). For the CDR3, the DNA is TGTGCCAGTAGAGTAGCGGGAACCGCCTACGAGCAGTACTTC. Its protein product is CASRVAGTAYEQYF.

The chain is built from TRBV4-3 and TRBJ1-2; the match to TRBD1 covers 7 bases. After removal of 4 bases from V and 0 bases from J, the junction contained 8 bases not matched to a gene. CDR1 is LGHNA, CDR2 YSLEER, per germline. The CDR3 is 16 amino acids. The CDR3 protein is CASSRNTGVANYGYTF. The CDR3 coding sequence is TGCGCCAGCAGCCGCAACACAGGGGTAGCTAACTATGGCTACACCTTC.

This chain connects TRBV5-1 to TRBJ2-7, with 7 bases that match TRBD1. The germline V gene encodes CDR1 SGHRS and CDR2 YFSETQ. Trimming at V came to 5 bases and at J to 4 bases, leaving 12 bases not matched to a gene. The CDR3 sequence is 15 residues long. CDR3 coding DNA: TGCGCCAGCAGATACACCTCGGGACAGTCTTACGAGCAGTACTTC. Its translation: CASRYTSGQSYEQYF. Filled out from reference TRBV5-1 and TRBJ2-7, the complete variable domain reads KAGVTQTPRYLIKTRGQQVTLSCSPISGHRSVSWYQQTPGQGLQFLFEYFSETQRNKGNFPGRFSGRQFSNSRSEMNVSTLELGDSALYLCASRYTSGQSYEQYFGPGTRLTVT.